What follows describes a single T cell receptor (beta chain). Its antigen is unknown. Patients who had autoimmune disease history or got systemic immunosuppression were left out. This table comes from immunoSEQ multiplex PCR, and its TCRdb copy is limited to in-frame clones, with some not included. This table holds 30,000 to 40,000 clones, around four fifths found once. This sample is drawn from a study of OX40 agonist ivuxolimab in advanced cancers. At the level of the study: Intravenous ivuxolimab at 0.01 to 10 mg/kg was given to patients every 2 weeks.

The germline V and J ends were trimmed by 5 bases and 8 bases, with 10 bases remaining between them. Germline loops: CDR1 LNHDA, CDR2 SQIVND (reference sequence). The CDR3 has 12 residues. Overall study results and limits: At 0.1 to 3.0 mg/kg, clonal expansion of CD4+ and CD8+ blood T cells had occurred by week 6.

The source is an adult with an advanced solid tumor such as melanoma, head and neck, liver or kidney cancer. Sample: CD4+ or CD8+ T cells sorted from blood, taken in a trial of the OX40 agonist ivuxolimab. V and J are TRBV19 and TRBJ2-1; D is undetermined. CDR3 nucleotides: TGTGCCAGTAGTTTCGGGTGGGATGAGCAGTTCTTC. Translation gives CASSFGWDEQFF.